Presented here are 3 T cell receptor beta chains from one specimen sequenced in a study of blood T cell repertoires in COVID-19. Profiled with immunoSEQ multiplex PCR; TCRdb holds only in-frame clones, not every one. The data contain about 130,000 clones, about 86% of them seen just once; the ten biggest clones take up just over 9%. Sequencing was done on a sample of PBMCs or T cells enriched from blood (not recorded which). Receptors were obtained from a man aged 50 to 59 who had recovered from COVID-19.

In this sample, this clone turned up once. The J gene is TRBJ2-7, the V gene TRBV19; 8 nucleotides line up with TRBD2. Germline trimming cut 3 bases from V and 0 bases from J; bases unmatched to any gene: 4. This CDR3 has 15 residues. Germline lookup yields CDR1 LNHDA and CDR2 SQIVND (reference sequence). In DNA, the CDR3 is TGTGCCAGTAGTATCAATGCGGGAGGCTCCTACGAGCAGTACTTC. The encoded protein is CASSINAGGSYEQYF. Complete variable domain (other parts from reference TRBV19 and TRBJ2-7): DGGITQSPKYLFRKEGQNVTLSCEQNLNHDAMYWYRQDPGQGLRLIYYSQIVNDFQKGDIAEGYSVSREKKESFPLTVTSAQKNPTAFYLCASSINAGGSYEQYFGPGTRLTVT.

The rearrangement uses TRBV24-1 and TRBJ2-5; 8 nucleotides line up with TRBD2. There are 16 residues in the CDR3. Germline loops: CDR1 KGHDR, CDR2 SFDVKD. Trimming removed 8 bases from V and 0 bases from J; junction bases left unmatched: 10. The CDR3 reads CATKGGAGDYQETQYF. The CDR3 DNA is TGTGCCACCAAGGGAGGAGCGGGGGATTACCAAGAGACCCAGTACTTC.

This chain uses TRBV7-8 with TRBJ1-5; no definite D call. Per the germline V gene, CDR1 is SGHVS and CDR2 is FQNEAQ. Trimming shortened V by 3 bases and J by 7 bases, and 10 bases separated the two germline ends. There are 13 residues in the CDR3. Here the CDR3 DNA reads TGTGCCAGCAGCTTCAGAGGCGTCCAGCCCCAGCATTTT. This sequence encodes CASSFRGVQPQHF.